These T cell receptor beta chains were read from a single sample in a study of regulatory T cells in long-lasting Graves disease. Each CDR3 protein is one row after TCRdb ran MiXCR on the multiplex PCR reads. The repertoire includes 500,000 to 700,000 distinct CDR3 sequences, about 15% of them detected once, and around a sixth sits in the top ten. The data were also submitted as part of a second study, on T cells in Graves' hyperthyroidism and ophthalmopathy.

The source was peripheral blood mononuclear cells (PBMCs), collected at new diagnosis, from a patient treated with antithyroid drugs. These receptors all come from a woman aged 25 to 39 with Graves disease. Each CDR3 is given with its conserved first and last residue. The order of the fields is J gene, D gene, V gene, clone size, CDR3 DNA, CDR3 protein. A D gene is named only where the DNA matches it firmly. Rows may omit the clone size; those that give it use once, few, many or a size class.

J: TRBJ2-2; D: NA; V: TRBV10-3; size: NA; DNA: TGTGCCATCAGTGAATCACAACACATAAACACCGGGGAGCTGTTTTTT; CDR3: CAISESQHINTGELFF
J: TRBJ2-3; D: TRBD1; V: TRBV24-1; size: many; DNA: TGTGCCACCAGCAGACAGGGGTATACGCAGTATTTT; CDR3: CATSRQGYTQYF
J: TRBJ2-7; D: NA; V: TRBV7-9; size: NA; DNA: TGTGCCAGCAGCTTCGACCGTTTACCCTACGAGCAGTACTTC; CDR3: CASSFDRLPYEQYF
J: TRBJ1-1; D: TRBD1; V: TRBV15; size: NA; DNA: TGTGCCACCAGCTACCCCGGACAGGGGGCGCTTACTGAAGCTTTCTTT; CDR3: CATSYPGQGALTEAFF
J: TRBJ2-7; D: NA; V: TRBV6-1; size: few; DNA: TGTGCCAGCAGTGATCCCTGGCGAGGGGCCTACGAGCAGTACTTC; CDR3: CASSDPWRGAYEQYF
J: TRBJ2-3; D: TRBD2; V: TRBV6-2/TRBV6-3; size: NA; DNA: TGTGCCAGCAGACTCGGGAGGGATATAGATACGCAGTATTTT; CDR3: CASRLGRDIDTQYF
J: TRBJ1-1; D: NA; V: TRBV29-1; size: many; DNA: TGCAGCGCCGCTCTTGGGGCTGAAGCTTTCTTT; CDR3: CSAALGAEAFF
J: TRBJ1-6; D: NA; V: TRBV9; size: NA; DNA: TGTGCCAGCAGCGAAAACTTCCCCGAGAATTCACCCCTCCACTTT; CDR3: CASSENFPENSPLHF
J: TRBJ2-5; D: NA; V: TRBV7-2; size: many; DNA: TGTGCCAGCAGCTTAGGCGGGGGCCCAGAGACCCAGTACTTC; CDR3: CASSLGGGPETQYF
J: TRBJ2-1; D: TRBD2; V: TRBV20-1; size: NA; DNA: TGCAGTGCTAGAGAATCCCAAAGCGGGAGGCCCTCCTACAATGAGCAGTTCTTC; CDR3: CSARESQSGRPSYNEQFF
J: TRBJ1-6; D: NA; V: TRBV12-3/TRBV12-4; size: few; DNA: TGTGCCAGCAGTTTATGGACAAGGAGCAATTCACCCCTCCACTTT; CDR3: CASSLWTRSNSPLHF
J: TRBJ2-7; D: NA; V: TRBV20-1; size: many; DNA: TGCAGTGCTAGTAGACCGCAGGGTGGGCAGTACTTC; CDR3: CSASRPQGGQYF
J: TRBJ2-3; D: TRBD2; V: TRBV6-2/TRBV6-3; size: NA; DNA: TGTGCCAGCAGGGACCAGACTAGCGGGGCCACAGATACGCAGTATTTT; CDR3: CASRDQTSGATDTQYF
J: TRBJ2-2; D: NA; V: TRBV20-1; size: few; DNA: TGCAGTGCTGTGAGGTCACTCCAGAACACCGGGGAGCTGTTTTTT; CDR3: CSAVRSLQNTGELFF
J: TRBJ1-2; D: NA; V: TRBV9; size: once; DNA: TGTGCCAGCAGGGTGGGGGGACTTTTAAGTTATGGCTACACCTTC; CDR3: CASRVGGLLSYGYTF
J: TRBJ2-3; D: NA; V: TRBV5-1; size: NA; DNA: TGCGCCAGCAGCTTGTTGTCTCGGCGTTATCTCACAGATACGCAGTATTTT; CDR3: CASSLLSRRYLTDTQYF
J: TRBJ2-2; D: NA; V: TRBV6-9; size: NA; DNA: TGTGCCAGCAGTTATCATCCCGGGACGGCGGCCGGGGAGCTGTTTTTT; CDR3: CASSYHPGTAAGELFF
J: TRBJ1-1; D: TRBD1; V: TRBV5-1; size: few; DNA: TGCGCCAGCGGGTCTGCGGGGACAGGGGGCACTGAAGCTTTCTTT; CDR3: CASGSAGTGGTEAFF
J: TRBJ2-1; D: NA; V: TRBV5-1; size: many; DNA: TGCGCCAGCAGCCAAAGACAGGGAGGGTACAATGAGCAGTTCTTC; CDR3: CASSQRQGGYNEQFF
J: TRBJ2-5; D: TRBD1; V: TRBV18; size: few; DNA: TGTGCCAGCTCACCTACAGGGGATGTAGAGACCCAGTACTTC; CDR3: CASSPTGDVETQYF
J: TRBJ2-7; D: NA; V: TRBV7-3; size: NA; DNA: TGTGCCAGCAGCTTAAGGGCGGGGACGGCCTACGAGCAGTACTTC; CDR3: CASSLRAGTAYEQYF
J: TRBJ1-5; D: NA; V: TRBV20-1; size: NA; DNA: TGCAGTGCTTCCAGGGGAAATAGCAATCAGCCCCAGCATTTT; CDR3: CSASRGNSNQPQHF
J: TRBJ1-5; D: NA; V: TRBV2; size: many; DNA: TGTGCCAGCAGTGAATCTGGTAGGGTTAGCAATCAGCCCCAGCATTTT; CDR3: CASSESGRVSNQPQHF
J: TRBJ2-7; D: TRBD2; V: TRBV7-2; size: few; DNA: TGTGCCAGCAGCTTAACCGGGACTAGCGCTCCCTACGAGCAGTACTTC; CDR3: CASSLTGTSAPYEQYF
J: TRBJ2-7; D: NA; V: TRBV6-1; size: NA; DNA: TGTGCCAGCAGTGTGGACACCCAATTCCACGAGCAGTACTTC; CDR3: CASSVDTQFHEQYF
J: TRBJ1-1; D: NA; V: TRBV19; size: NA; DNA: TGTGCCAGTAGTTTCCGGGGCACCTACACTGAAGCTTTCTTT; CDR3: CASSFRGTYTEAFF
J: TRBJ2-4; D: NA; V: TRBV7-9; size: few; DNA: TGTGCCAGCAGCTTATCCGCGGCAGCCAAAAACATTCAGTACTTC; CDR3: CASSLSAAAKNIQYF
J: TRBJ2-5; D: NA; V: TRBV9; size: few; DNA: TGTGCCAGCAGCGTAGGGGTTAGCGTCGGGGAGACCCAGTACTTC; CDR3: CASSVGVSVGETQYF
J: TRBJ1-5; D: NA; V: TRBV6-5; size: many; DNA: TGTGCCAGCAGTTACTCGGGATACCAGGGCAATCAGCCCCAGCATTTT; CDR3: CASSYSGYQGNQPQHF
J: TRBJ2-7; D: TRBD1; V: TRBV11-2; size: many; DNA: TGTGCCAGCGTCCCAGGGGGAGTCGCTTACGAGCAGTACTTC; CDR3: CASVPGGVAYEQYF
J: TRBJ2-7; D: TRBD1; V: TRBV12-3/TRBV12-4; size: few; DNA: TGTGCCAGCAGTAAGGGACAGGTGAGCGAGCAGTACTTC; CDR3: CASSKGQVSEQYF
J: TRBJ1-1; D: NA; V: TRBV28; size: few; DNA: TGTGCCAGCAGTTTTTTTGGTAACACTGAAGCTTTCTTT; CDR3: CASSFFGNTEAFF
J: TRBJ2-1; D: TRBD2; V: TRBV29-1; size: many; DNA: TGCAGCGTTGACCGGACTAGCGGGAGCAATGAGCAGTTCTTC; CDR3: CSVDRTSGSNEQFF
J: TRBJ2-2; D: NA; V: TRBV5-1; size: NA; DNA: TGTGCCAGCAGGTCAATGGGCAGGGTTTTCACCGGGGAGCTGTTTTTT; CDR3: CASRSMGRVFTGELFF
J: TRBJ1-1; D: NA; V: TRBV18; size: many; DNA: TGTGCCAGCTCACCCCTACCGAGGACGGACGACACTGAAGCTTTCTTT; CDR3: CASSPLPRTDDTEAFF
J: TRBJ2-5; D: TRBD2; V: TRBV27; size: NA; DNA: TGTGCCAGCAGTTTAGAAGGGGCGACGGCGGGAGGGACCCAAGAGACCCAGTACTTC; CDR3: CASSLEGATAGGTQETQYF
J: TRBJ2-3; D: NA; V: TRBV18; size: NA; DNA: TGTGCCAGCTCACCAGGGCGTCGGAGCGCAGATACGCAGTATTTT; CDR3: CASSPGRRSADTQYF
J: TRBJ1-4; D: NA; V: TRBV2; size: many; DNA: TGTGCCAGCAGTGAGTGGAGGGGTGCTAATGAAAAACTGTTTTTT; CDR3: CASSEWRGANEKLFF
J: TRBJ2-7; D: NA; V: TRBV5-6; size: many; DNA: TGTGCCAGCAGCTTCCGACAGGTGGACCCCGAGCAGTACTTC; CDR3: CASSFRQVDPEQYF
J: TRBJ2-3; D: NA; V: TRBV28; size: many; DNA: TGTGCCAGCAGGCCTTCGGGAGCCGGCACAGATACGCAGTATTTT; CDR3: CASRPSGAGTDTQYF
J: TRBJ2-1; D: TRBD1; V: TRBV3-1; size: NA; DNA: TGTGCCAGCAGCCAAGGATGGGACAGGCACAATGAGCAGTTCTTC; CDR3: CASSQGWDRHNEQFF
J: TRBJ2-7; D: TRBD1; V: TRBV5-1; size: many; DNA: TGCGCCAGCAGCTCCCAGACAGGGGGAGAGCAGTACTTC; CDR3: CASSSQTGGEQYF
J: TRBJ2-1; D: TRBD2; V: TRBV27; size: many; DNA: TGTGCCAGCCGCAAGACTAGCGGGAGTACCTACAATGAGCAGTTCTTC; CDR3: CASRKTSGSTYNEQFF
J: TRBJ1-4; D: NA; V: TRBV2; size: many; DNA: TGTGCCAGCAGTGCCGGGCTCGGTTCGGCGACTAATGAAAAACTGTTTTTT; CDR3: CASSAGLGSATNEKLFF
J: TRBJ1-6; D: NA; V: TRBV7-2; size: few; DNA: TGTGCCAGCAGCTTACAAACAACAAATAATTCACCCCTCCACTTT; CDR3: CASSLQTTNNSPLHF
J: TRBJ1-1; D: NA; V: TRBV28; size: many; DNA: TGTGCCAGCAGCTCTATCAGCTATAACACTGAAGCTTTCTTT; CDR3: CASSSISYNTEAFF
J: TRBJ2-5; D: NA; V: TRBV4-1; size: once; DNA: TGCGCCAGCAGCCAAGATTTTAACAGGGTCGAGACCCAGTACTTC; CDR3: CASSQDFNRVETQYF
J: TRBJ2-7; D: TRBD2; V: TRBV18; size: NA; DNA: TGTGCCAGCTCCGGGGGGACGGATACCTACGAGCAGTACTTC; CDR3: CASSGGTDTYEQYF
J: TRBJ2-7; D: NA; V: TRBV3-1; size: NA; DNA: TGTGCCAGCAGCCACAAGGGGTCCTACGAGCAGTACTTC; CDR3: CASSHKGSYEQYF
J: TRBJ1-5; D: NA; V: TRBV6-1; size: many; DNA: TGTGCCAGCAGTGAAAACGGGGGTGGCAATCAGCCCCAGCATTTT; CDR3: CASSENGGGNQPQHF
J: TRBJ2-7; D: TRBD2; V: TRBV20-1; size: few; DNA: TGCAGTGCTGAGCTCCCCCGATATAGCGGGAGAGTCCACGAGCAGTACTTC; CDR3: CSAELPRYSGRVHEQYF
J: TRBJ2-7; D: NA; V: TRBV28; size: many; DNA: TGTGCCAGTTTAGCGCTAAGCTCCTACGAGCAGTACTTC; CDR3: CASLALSSYEQYF
J: TRBJ2-3; D: NA; V: TRBV9; size: many; DNA: TGTGCCAGCAGCGTAGGTCCTTCGAGGGGAGATACGCAGTATTTT; CDR3: CASSVGPSRGDTQYF